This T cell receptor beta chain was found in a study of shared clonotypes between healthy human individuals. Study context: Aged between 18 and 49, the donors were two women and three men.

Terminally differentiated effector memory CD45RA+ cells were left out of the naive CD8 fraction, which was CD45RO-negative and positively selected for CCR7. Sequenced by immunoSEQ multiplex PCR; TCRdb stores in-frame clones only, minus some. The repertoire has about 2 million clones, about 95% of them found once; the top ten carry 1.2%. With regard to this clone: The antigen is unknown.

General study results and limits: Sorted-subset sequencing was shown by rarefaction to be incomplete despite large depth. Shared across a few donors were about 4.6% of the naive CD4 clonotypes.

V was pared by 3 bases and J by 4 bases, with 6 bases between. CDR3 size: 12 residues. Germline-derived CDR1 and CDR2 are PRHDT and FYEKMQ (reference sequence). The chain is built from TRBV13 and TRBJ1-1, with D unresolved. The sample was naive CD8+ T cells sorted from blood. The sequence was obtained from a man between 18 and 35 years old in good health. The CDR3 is CASSLPVTEAFF. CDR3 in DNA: TGTGCCAGCAGCTTGCCGGTCACTGAAGCTTTCTTT.